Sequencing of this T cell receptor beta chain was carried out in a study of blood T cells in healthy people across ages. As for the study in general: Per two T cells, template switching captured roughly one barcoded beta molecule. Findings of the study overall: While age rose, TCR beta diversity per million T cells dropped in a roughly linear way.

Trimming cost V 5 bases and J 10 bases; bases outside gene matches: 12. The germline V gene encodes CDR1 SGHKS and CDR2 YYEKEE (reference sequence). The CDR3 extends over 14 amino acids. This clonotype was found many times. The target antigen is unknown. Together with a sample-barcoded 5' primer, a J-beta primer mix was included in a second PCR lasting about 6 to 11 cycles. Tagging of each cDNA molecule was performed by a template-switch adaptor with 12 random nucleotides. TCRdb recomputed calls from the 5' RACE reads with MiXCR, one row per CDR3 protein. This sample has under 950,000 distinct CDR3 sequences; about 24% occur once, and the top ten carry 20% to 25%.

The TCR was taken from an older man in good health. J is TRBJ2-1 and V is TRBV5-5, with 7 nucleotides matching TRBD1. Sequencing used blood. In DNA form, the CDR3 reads TGTGCCAGCAGATCGTCGACAGGGTCAATGGAGCAGTTCTTC. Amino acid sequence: CASRSSTGSMEQFF.